This T cell receptor beta chain was captured by sequencing in a study of T cells expressing NK-cell markers. Across the study: The TCR beta repertoires originated in sorted CD3+CD56+NKG2C+, CD3+CD56+NKG2C- and CD3+CD56-NKG2C+ T cells.

Production of TCR beta cDNA relied on 5'RACE template switching with UMIs. TCRdb processed the 5' RACE reads again and assigns one entry to each CDR3 protein, with no DNA. This sample's table has 400,000 to 450,000 distinct CDR3 sequences. General study findings and limits: Among CD8+ T cells from 5 to 7 donors, dominant NKG2C+ clonotypes accounted for about 1.0-7.0%. Similarly, these clonotypes led the CD3+CD56-NKG2C+ fraction as well in four donors.

About this clonotype: Its antigen remains unknown.

Germline CDR1 is DFQATT and CDR2 is SNEGSKA (reference sequence). This CDR3 spans 11 amino acids. V and J are TRBV20-1 and TRBJ1-3. Specimen: blood T cells: a sorted CD56 or NKG2C T cell subset, CD4+ or CD8+ T cells, or bulk PBMC T cells (not recorded which). The sequence derives from a woman aged 18 to 75 in good health. Here the CDR3 reads CSASFGNTIYF.